Each of the 23 T cell receptor beta chains below was sequenced from the same sample in a study of blood T cells in healthy people across ages. Alongside a J-beta primer mix, a sample-barcoded 5' primer served in a second PCR lasting about 7 to 11 cycles. TCRdb fed the 5' RACE reads into MiXCR, producing one record per CDR3 protein. The sample gives hundreds of thousands of distinct CDR3 sequences, around 25% of which show up once; around 3% is in the top ten. The data were also submitted as part of a second study, on T cells of mothers and their children.

The specimen sequenced was blood. These receptors were obtained from a boy younger than 18 in good health.

The CDR3 coding sequence is TGCGCCAGCAGCTTAAGGACTAGCGGGGGGGATGAGCAGTTCTTC. This translates into CASSLRTSGGDEQFF. The V gene is TRBV5-1, the J gene TRBJ2-1, with TRBD2 identical over 15 bases. Germline values: CDR1 SGHRS, CDR2 YFSETQ. J lost 8 bases, V lost 2 bases, and 2 bases had no gene match. The CDR3 contains 15 residues.

V and J are TRBV12-3 or TRBV12-4 and TRBJ2-5, with D unresolved. The J call may be in error: the DNA end matches TRBJ2-7 better. The CDR3 sequence is 13 residues long. The CDR3 region has the DNA TGTGCCAGCACTTCCTTCGAGAGCCACGAGCAGTACTTC. Its translation: CASTSFESHEQYF.

A note on this clonotype: Germline is not matched at one junction end, which may reflect a read error. V usage is TRBV18 and J usage is TRBJ2-7, with D maybe TRBD1 (7 bases). The CDR3 is 18 amino acids. Germline V CDR1 and CDR2: KGHSH, LQKENI. CDR3 in DNA: TGTGCCAGCTCCTCCAGCGGCCGGGGGACAGCATTAGGCTACGAGCAGTCCTTC. The encoded protein is CASSSSGRGTALGYEQSF. The full variable domain, with the rest looked up from reference TRBV18 and TRBJ2-7, is NAGVMQNPRHLVRRRGQEARLRCSPMKGHSHVYWYRQLPEEGLKFMVYLQKENIIDESGMPKERFSAEFPKEGPSILRIQQVVRGDSAAYFCASSSSGRGTALGYEQSFGPGTRLTVT.

This chain joins TRBV4-1 and TRBJ2-4; TRBD1 might be the D (5 bases). Germline values: CDR1 MGHRA, CDR2 YSYEKL. The V end was cut by 0 bases, the J end by 16 bases, with 19 bases between. The CDR3 extends over 14 amino acids. The CDR3 is CASSQDFLGHSPYF. The CDR3 DNA sequence: TGCGCCAGCAGCCAAGATTTTCTAGGACATTCCCCCTACTTC.

This clonotype was seen more than once but under ten times. The chain uses TRBV20-1 and TRBJ2-7; 9 bases line up with TRBD1. The trim removed 6 bases at V and 4 bases at J, leaving 7 bases unmatched. Germline CDR1 reads DFQATT; CDR2 reads SNEGSKA (reference sequence). CDR3 length: 13 residues. The CDR3 nucleotides read TGCAGTGCCCCGGGACAGGGTGTGTACGAGCAGTACTTC. This sequence encodes CSAPGQGVYEQYF.

The rearrangement uses TRBV20-1 and TRBJ2-5; maybe TRBD2 (5 bases). CDR1 and CDR2 from the germline V gene are DFQATT and SNEGSKA (reference sequence). Trimming stripped 6 bases from V and 3 bases from J, with 20 bases between. This CDR3 is 15 amino acids long. CDR3 DNA sequence: TGCAGTGCCGTACCCCGTACGGGGATCGAAGAGACCCAGTACTTC. This sequence encodes CSAVPRTGIEETQYF.

V is TRBV5-1 and J is TRBJ2-7, with 9 bases fitting TRBD1. CDR1 and CDR2 from the germline V gene are SGHRS and YFSETQ. Trimming cost V 0 bases and J 3 bases; bases outside gene matches: 7. The CDR3 is 16 amino acids. CDR3: CASSLAAGTGRYEQYF. The DNA of the CDR3 is TGCGCCAGCAGCTTGGCAGCCGGGACAGGGCGCTACGAGCAGTACTTC.

The chain is built from TRBV7-9 and TRBJ1-2; possibly TRBD1 for D (5 bases). Germline loops: CDR1 SEHNR, CDR2 FQNEAQ (reference sequence). The CDR3 runs 13 residues. Trimming pared 11 bases from V and 2 bases from J, leaving 15 bases between. The CDR3 DNA reads as TGTGCCGGCGACGGGGCGGCAAACTATGGCTACACCTTC. As protein: CAGDGAANYGYTF. Drawing the rest from reference TRBV7-9 and TRBJ1-2, the complete variable domain is DTGVSQNPRHKITKRGQNVTFRCDPISEHNRLYWYRQTLGQGPEFLTYFQNEAQLEKSRLLSDRFSAERPKGSFSTLEIQRTEQGDSAMYLCAGDGAANYGYTFGSGTRLTVV.

To note about this clonotype: The CDR3 end shows no conserved phenylalanine or tryptophan, and so a read error is likely. It is unclear where the CDR3 begins or ends on the DNA, so no DNA is shown, and the CDR3 is as TCRdb lists it. The CDR3 is CASSDSGRRAFS. This chain joins TRBV6-4 and TRBJ2-1; the table assigns TRBD2, which was not confirmed against the DNA. Germline values: CDR1 MRHNA, CDR2 SNTAGT. Both ends counted, the CDR3 spans 12 residues.

This clonotype appeared a few times. The junction does not match germline at one end; this may be a read error. The chain combines TRBV29-1 with TRBJ2-5; TRBD2 matches at 10 bases. Per germline, CDR1 SQVTM and CDR2 ANQGSEA. This CDR3 spans 15 amino acids. The CDR3 reads CSVELAGGQGETQYF. For the CDR3, the DNA is TGCAGTGTTGAATTAGCGGGGGGCCAGGGGGAGACCCAGTACTTC.

In its sample, this clonotype was seen a few times. The chain is built from TRBV7-2 and TRBJ2-3; D remains unclear. CDR1 and CDR2 (germline): SGHTA, FQGNSA. The V end was cut by 4 bases, the J end by 4 bases, with 9 bases between. CDR3 size: 13 residues. CDR3 region: CASSSPVSDTQYF. The CDR3 DNA follows: TGTGCCAGCAGCTCTCCTGTTTCAGATACGCAGTATTTT.

The genes are TRBV5-1 and TRBJ2-7; D may be TRBD1 (7 bases). The CDR3 contains 15 residues. V dropped 4 bases and J dropped 7 bases, with 21 bases sitting between them. In germline, CDR1 is SGHRS, CDR2 YFSETQ. The CDR3 protein is CASSPLTGLGREQYF. The CDR3 coding sequence is TGCGCCAGCAGCCCGCTGACAGGGTTGGGGAGGGAGCAGTACTTC.

The rearrangement links TRBV7-2 to TRBJ2-7, with TRBD2 matching 10 bases. CDR1 is SGHTA and CDR2 is FQGNSA in the germline V gene. This CDR3 comprises 13 residues. The ends lost 5 bases at V and 3 bases at J; junction bases unmatched: 1. The CDR3 here is CASSTSGVYEQYF. CDR3 coding DNA: TGTGCCAGCAGCACTAGCGGGGTCTACGAGCAGTACTTC.

A note on this clonotype: A junction end diverges from the germline sequence, so it may reflect a read error. V is TRBV13 and J is TRBJ2-5; 9 bases map to TRBD2. From germline, CDR1 is PRHDT and CDR2 FYEKMQ (reference sequence). The CDR3 runs 17 residues. The CDR3 DNA reads as TGTGCCAGCAAGAAGTGGTCTAGCGGGGCCCACCAAGAGACCCGGTACTTC. Translated, it gives CASKKWSSGAHQETRYF.

This clonotype was observed a handful of times. The J gene is TRBJ2-4, the V gene TRBV5-6; tentative D call: TRBD1 (6 bases). Germline V lookup: CDR1 SGHDT, CDR2 YYEEEE. The CDR3 is made up of 17 amino acids. V was shortened by 4 bases and J by 0 bases, with 17 bases between the two germline ends. The CDR3 reads CASSHRVTKIAKNIQYF. DNA of the CDR3: TGTGCCAGCAGCCACAGGGTCACCAAGATAGCCAAAAACATTCAGTACTTC. Drawing the rest from reference TRBV5-6 and TRBJ2-4, the complete variable domain is DAGVTQSPTHLIKTRGQQVTLRCSPKSGHDTVSWYQQALGQGPQFIFQYYEEEERQRGNFPDRFSGHQFPNYSSELNVNALLLGDSALYLCASSHRVTKIAKNIQYFGAGTRLSVL.

This chain connects TRBV12-3 or TRBV12-4 to TRBJ2-5; weak D call: TRBD2 (6 bases). Trimming left V 10 bases short and J 4 bases short, with 16 bases between. The CDR3 is 13 amino acids. Written as DNA, the CDR3 is TGTGCCACCCAGCGGGCGGGTGGAGAGACCCAGTACTTC. It encodes CATQRAGGETQYF.

The gene calls are TRBV2 and TRBJ1-4; TRBD1 matches at 8 bases. The CDR3 is 13 amino acids. Germline CDR1 SNHLY, CDR2 FYNNEI. V was pared by 9 bases and J by 5 bases, with 5 bases of the junction left unmatched. The CDR3 nucleotides are TGTGCCAGTAAACAGGGGGGCAATGAAAAACTGTTTTTT. Translated: CASKQGGNEKLFF.

This chain uses TRBV2 with TRBJ1-1; 10 bases align to TRBD1. The CDR3 has 12 amino acids. Germline V gene lookup returns CDR1 SNHLY and CDR2 FYNNEI. The V gene end was trimmed by 6 bases and the J gene end by 8 bases; junction bases not matched to a gene: 3. The chain's CDR3 is CASSGTGVEAFF. In DNA, the CDR3 is TGTGCCAGCAGCGGGACAGGGGTCGAAGCTTTCTTT.

This sequence joins TRBV30 and TRBJ1-4, with a weak D call TRBD1 (5 bases). From germline, CDR1 is GTSNPN and CDR2 SVGIG (reference sequence). The V gene lost 5 bases and the J gene lost 8 bases, with 9 bases spanning the gap. The CDR3 has 11 residues. CDR3 in amino acids: CAWGAGEKLFF. CDR3 in DNA: TGTGCCTGGGGGGCTGGAGAAAAACTGTTTTTT.

This chain connects TRBV9 to TRBJ1-5; D is perhaps TRBD1 (5 bases). Germline CDR1 is SGDLS and CDR2 is YYNGEE. Trimming removed 3 bases from V and 7 bases from J, with 17 bases in between. This CDR3 has 15 residues. This CDR3 is CASSAEGRDGQPQHF. The DNA for the CDR3 is TGTGCCAGCAGCGCGGAGGGAAGGGACGGGCAGCCCCAGCATTTT.

This clonotype was counted a few times. The chain joins TRBV10-2 to TRBJ2-5; D uncertain. The CDR3 is 12 residues long. Looked up from germline, CDR1 is WSHSY and CDR2 is SAAADI. V lost 6 bases, J lost 2 bases, and 7 bases lay in between. In DNA, the CDR3 is TGCGCCAGCAGGGCCGTACAAGAGACCCAGTACTTC. Translating it yields CASRAVQETQYF.

The V and J genes are TRBV20-1 and TRBJ2-3; TRBD2 aligns across 10 bases. Germline CDR1 DFQATT, CDR2 SNEGSKA (reference sequence). V lost 4 bases, J lost 1 base, and 5 bases stayed unmatched. There are 15 residues in the CDR3. The CDR3 protein is CSAKASGGGTDTQYF. The CDR3 DNA follows: TGCAGTGCTAAGGCCAGCGGGGGGGGCACAGATACGCAGTATTTT.

The rearrangement joins TRBV15 to TRBJ1-2; TRBD1 is a possible D gene (6 bases). V lost 1 base to trimming and J lost 6 bases, with 15 bases between them. This CDR3 spans 15 amino acids. The germline V gene encodes CDR1 LNHNV and CDR2 YYDKDF (reference sequence). CDR3 in DNA: TGTGCCACCAGCAGAGGAGGGGTGGGGGCCCATGGCTACACCTTC. It encodes CATSRGGVGAHGYTF.